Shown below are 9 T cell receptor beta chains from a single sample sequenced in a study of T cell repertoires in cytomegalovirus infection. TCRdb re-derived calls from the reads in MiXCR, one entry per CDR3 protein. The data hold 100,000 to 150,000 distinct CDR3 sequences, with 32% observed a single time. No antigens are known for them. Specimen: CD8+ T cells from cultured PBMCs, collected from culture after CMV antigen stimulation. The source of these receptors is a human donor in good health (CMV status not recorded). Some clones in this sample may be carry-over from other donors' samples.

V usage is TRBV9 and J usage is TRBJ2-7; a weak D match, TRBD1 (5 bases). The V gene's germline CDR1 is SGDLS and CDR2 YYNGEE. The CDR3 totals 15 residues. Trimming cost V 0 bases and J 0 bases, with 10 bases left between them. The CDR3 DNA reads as TGTGCCAGCAGCGTAGGTGGGGCAAGCTCCTACGAGCAGTACTTC. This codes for CASSVGGASSYEQYF. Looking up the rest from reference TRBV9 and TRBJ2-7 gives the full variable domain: DSGVTQTPKHLITATGQRVTLRCSPRSGDLSVYWYQQSLDQGLQFLIQYYNGEERAKGNILERFSAQQFPDLHSELNLSSLELGDSALYFCASSVGGASSYEQYFGPGTRLTVT.

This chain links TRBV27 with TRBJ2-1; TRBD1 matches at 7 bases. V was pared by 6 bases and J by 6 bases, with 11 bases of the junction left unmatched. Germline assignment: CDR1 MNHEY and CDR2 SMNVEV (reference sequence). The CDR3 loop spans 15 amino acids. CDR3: CASSLTGAAINEQFF. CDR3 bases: TGTGCCAGCAGCTTAACAGGGGCCGCTATCAATGAGCAGTTCTTC.

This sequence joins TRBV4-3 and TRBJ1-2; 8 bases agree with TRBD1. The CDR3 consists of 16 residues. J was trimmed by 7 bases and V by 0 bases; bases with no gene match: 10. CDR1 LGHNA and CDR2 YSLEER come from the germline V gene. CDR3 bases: TGCGCCAGCAGCCAAGATCTTACAGGGGGATTCGGTGGCTACACCTTC. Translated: CASSQDLTGGFGGYTF.

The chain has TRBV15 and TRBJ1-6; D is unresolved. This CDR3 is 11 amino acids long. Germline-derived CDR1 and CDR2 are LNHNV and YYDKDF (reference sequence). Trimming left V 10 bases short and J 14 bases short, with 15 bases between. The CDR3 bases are TGTGCCAGGAAGGGTGGGATGTCCCTCCACTTT. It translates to CARKGGMSLHF.

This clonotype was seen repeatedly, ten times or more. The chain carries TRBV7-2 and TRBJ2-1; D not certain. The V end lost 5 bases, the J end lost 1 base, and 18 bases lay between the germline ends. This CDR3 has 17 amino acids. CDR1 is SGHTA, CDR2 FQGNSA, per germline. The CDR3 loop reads CASSEKPWARSYNEQFF. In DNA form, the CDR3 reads TGTGCCAGCAGCGAAAAGCCTTGGGCAAGGTCCTACAATGAGCAGTTCTTC.

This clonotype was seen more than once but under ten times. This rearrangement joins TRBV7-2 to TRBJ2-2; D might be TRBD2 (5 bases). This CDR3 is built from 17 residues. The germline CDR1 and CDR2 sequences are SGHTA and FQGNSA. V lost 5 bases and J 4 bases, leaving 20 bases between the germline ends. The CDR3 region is CASSPTTSRGATGELFF. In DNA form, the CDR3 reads TGTGCCAGCAGCCCAACTACTAGTCGGGGAGCCACCGGGGAGCTGTTTTTT.

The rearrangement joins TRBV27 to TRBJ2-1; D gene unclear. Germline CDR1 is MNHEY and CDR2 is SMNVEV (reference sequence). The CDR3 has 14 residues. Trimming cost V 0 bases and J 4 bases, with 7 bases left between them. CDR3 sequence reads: CASSLSVIYNEQFF. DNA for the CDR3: TGTGCCAGCAGTTTATCAGTGATTTACAATGAGCAGTTCTTC.

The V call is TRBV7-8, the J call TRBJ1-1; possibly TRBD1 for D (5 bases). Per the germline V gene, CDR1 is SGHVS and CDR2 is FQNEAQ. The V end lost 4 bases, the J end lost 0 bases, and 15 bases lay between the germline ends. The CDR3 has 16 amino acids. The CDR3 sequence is CASSSTGISVNTEAFF. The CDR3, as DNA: TGTGCCAGCAGCTCAACAGGTATCTCTGTGAACACTGAAGCTTTCTTT. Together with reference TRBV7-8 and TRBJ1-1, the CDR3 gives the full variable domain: GAGVSQSPRYKVAKRGQDVALRCDPISGHVSLFWYQQALGQGPEFLTYFQNEAQLDKSGLPSDRFFAERPEGSVSTLKIQRTQQEDSAVYLCASSSTGISVNTEAFFGQGTRLTVV.

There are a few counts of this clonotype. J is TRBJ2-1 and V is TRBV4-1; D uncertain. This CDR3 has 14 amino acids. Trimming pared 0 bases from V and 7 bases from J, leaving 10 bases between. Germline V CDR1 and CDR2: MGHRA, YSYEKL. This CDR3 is CASSQDRVGNEQFF. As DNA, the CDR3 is TGCGCCAGCAGCCAAGATCGTGTAGGGAATGAGCAGTTCTTC.